This TCR beta chain was identified in a study of CD8+ T cells in alopecia areata. Study as a whole: Twice daily, treated patients received 5 to 10 mg of oral tofacitinib. By percentage of affected scalp area, the severity of treated patients was scored. General observations from the study: Mice gave a clearer picture of TCR sharing than patients did, possibly for HLA-related reasons.

The germline V gene encodes CDR1 MGHDK and CDR2 SYGVNS. This CDR3 is 11 amino acids long. V was pared by 4 bases and J by 7 bases, with 4 bases between. RNA was isolated and reverse transcribed to cDNA, the sequencing template. Sequenced by immunoSEQ multiplex PCR; TCRdb stores in-frame clones only, minus some. The sample comprises over 150,000 clones, approximately 53% of which are singletons, and 11% rests with the top ten. The sample's treatment: oral pan-JAK inhibitor, 5-10 mg twice daily. PBMCs were stained for CD3, CD4 and CD8, and CD4+ and CD8+ T cells were sorted. Remarks on this clone: The antigen remains undetermined.

The sample in question was CD8+ T cells sorted from blood, obtained at week 24, from a patient treated with tofacitinib. The genes are TRBV25-1 and TRBJ1-4, with D hard to call. This clonotype was obtained from a human donor with alopecia areata. This CDR3 is CASSGVEKLFF. The CDR3 DNA sequence: TGTGCCAGCAGTGGAGTTGAAAAACTGTTTTTT. The full variable domain, with the rest looked up from reference TRBV25-1 and TRBJ1-4, is EADIYQTPRYLVIGTGKKITLECSQTMGHDKMYWYQQDPGMELHLIHYSYGVNSTEKGDLSSESTVSRIRTEHFPLTLESARPSHTSQYLCASSGVEKLFFGSGTQLSVL.